This T cell receptor beta chain was sequenced during a study of blood T cell repertoires in COVID-19. V lost 4 bases, J lost 5 bases, and 11 bases lay in between. Germline V gives CDR1 MRHNA, CDR2 SNTAGT. The CDR3 covers 13 residues. Authors' analysis steps: For nucleated cells, counts were estimated from reference gene primer amplification. Libraries were prepared by immunoSEQ multiplex PCR; TCRdb keeps only in-frame clonotypes and omits some of them. D and trimming were read from the DNA, whereas the V and J calls and clone size are those reported in that table. The sample lists some 260,000 clones, more than 65% occurring once.

This sequence originates from a woman aged 18-29 years with acute or convalescent COVID-19. The material sequenced was peripheral blood. The V gene is TRBV6-4, the J gene TRBJ1-1; D remains unclear. The CDR3 region has the DNA TGTGCCAGCAGTGCAGAGGAGGATACTGAAGCTTTCTTT. This codes for CASSAEEDTEAFF.